This T cell receptor (beta chain) was documented in a study of cytomegalovirus exposure and HLA in healthy donors. Study in general: Within the Caucasian-associated ancestry cluster were roughly 82% of the approximately 400 genotyped donors.

This clone turned up a few times. Its antigen is not identified. Vbeta (60) and Jbeta (13) primers were used in the PCR. Generated by immunoSEQ multiplex PCR, the TCRdb table keeps only in-frame clones and is missing some. The table has fewer than 200,000 clones, 70% to 80% seen once; the top ten hold more than 1.2%. Germline V gene data show CDR1 as SGHRS and CDR2 as YFSETQ. V lost 3 bases to trimming and J lost 1 base; unmatched junction nucleotides: 2. The CDR3 loop spans 14 amino acids. Study observations and caveats: In an earlier analysis, in about 530 donors, most V segments appeared productive either ~87% or ~30% of the time. CMV serostatus alone was available as immune exposure information.

Sequencing was carried out using PBMCs. The source is a man aged 55 to 69 in good health and CMV-seronegative. The chain uses TRBV5-1 and TRBJ2-5; 8 nucleotides line up with TRBD2. CDR3 loop: CASSSGGGQETQYF. CDR3 DNA: TGCGCCAGCAGCTCCGGGGGGGGCCAAGAGACCCAGTACTTC.